This T cell receptor (beta chain) emerged from a study of blood T cell repertoires in COVID-19. As for the study in general: Sources were T cells, B-cell-depleted T cells, or PBMCs; the material itself was cDNA or gDNA.

Clones were read by immunoSEQ multiplex PCR, and TCRdb kept only the in-frame ones, dropping some. The sample records about 140,000 clones, roughly 85% being singletons. The sample was peripheral blood. The sequence was obtained from a man in his fifties or sixties with acute or convalescent COVID-19.

The CDR3 here is CATGQGARETQYF. Here the CDR3 DNA reads TGTGCCACGGGACAGGGGGCGCGGGAGACCCAGTACTTC. This rearrangement joins TRBV6-5 to TRBJ2-5, with 12 bases that match TRBD1. V dropped 10 bases and J dropped 5; count of bases not matched to a gene: 5. The CDR3 loop spans 13 amino acids. Germline V gene sequence: CDR1 MNHEY, CDR2 SVGAGI.